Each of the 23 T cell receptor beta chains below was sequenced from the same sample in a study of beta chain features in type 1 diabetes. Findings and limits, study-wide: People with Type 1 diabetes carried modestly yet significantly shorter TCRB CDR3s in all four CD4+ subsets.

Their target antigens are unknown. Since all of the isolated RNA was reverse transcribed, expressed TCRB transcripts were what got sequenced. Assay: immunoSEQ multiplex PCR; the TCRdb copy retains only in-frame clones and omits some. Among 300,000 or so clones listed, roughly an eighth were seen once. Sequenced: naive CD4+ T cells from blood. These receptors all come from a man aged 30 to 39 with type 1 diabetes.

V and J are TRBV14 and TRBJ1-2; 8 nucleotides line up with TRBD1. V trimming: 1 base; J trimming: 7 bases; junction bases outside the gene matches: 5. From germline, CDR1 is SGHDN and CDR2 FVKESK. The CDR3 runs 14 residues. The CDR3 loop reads CASSQGGQGGGYTF. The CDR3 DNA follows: TGTGCCAGCAGCCAAGGAGGACAGGGAGGTGGCTACACCTTC.

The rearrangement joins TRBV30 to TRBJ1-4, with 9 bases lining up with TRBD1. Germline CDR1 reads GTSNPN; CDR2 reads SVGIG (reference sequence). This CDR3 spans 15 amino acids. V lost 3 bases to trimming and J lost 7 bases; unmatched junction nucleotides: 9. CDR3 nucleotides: TGTGCCTGGAGCGCCGGTGGGACAGGGTCTGAAAAACTGTTTTTT. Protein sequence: CAWSAGGTGSEKLFF.

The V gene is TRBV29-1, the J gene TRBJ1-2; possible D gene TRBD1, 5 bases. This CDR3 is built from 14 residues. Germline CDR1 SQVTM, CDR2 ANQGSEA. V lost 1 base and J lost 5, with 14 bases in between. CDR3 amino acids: CSVEVLVQDYGYTF. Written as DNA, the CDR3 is TGCAGCGTTGAAGTTTTGGTACAGGATTATGGCTACACCTTC.

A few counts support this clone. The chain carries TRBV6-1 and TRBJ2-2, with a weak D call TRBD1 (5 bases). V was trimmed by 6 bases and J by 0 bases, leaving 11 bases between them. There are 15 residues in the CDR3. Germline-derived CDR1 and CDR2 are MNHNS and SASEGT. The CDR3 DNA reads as TGTGCCAGCAGCCGACAGCATGCGAACACCGGGGAGCTGTTTTTT. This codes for CASSRQHANTGELFF.

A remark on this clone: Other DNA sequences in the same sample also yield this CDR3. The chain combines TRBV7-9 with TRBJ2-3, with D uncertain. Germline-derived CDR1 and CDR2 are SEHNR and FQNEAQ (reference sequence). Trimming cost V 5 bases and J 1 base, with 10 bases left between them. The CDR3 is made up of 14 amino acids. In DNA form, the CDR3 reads TGTGCCAGCAGCCTCTCCGCAGGCACAGATACGCAGTATTTT. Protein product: CASSLSAGTDTQYF.

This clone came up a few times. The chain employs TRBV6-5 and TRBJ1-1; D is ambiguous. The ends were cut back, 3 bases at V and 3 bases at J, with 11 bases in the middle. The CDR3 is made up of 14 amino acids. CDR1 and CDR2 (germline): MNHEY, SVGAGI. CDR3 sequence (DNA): TGTGCCAGCAGTTATACCCTATTGTACACTGAAGCTTTCTTT. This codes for CASSYTLLYTEAFF.

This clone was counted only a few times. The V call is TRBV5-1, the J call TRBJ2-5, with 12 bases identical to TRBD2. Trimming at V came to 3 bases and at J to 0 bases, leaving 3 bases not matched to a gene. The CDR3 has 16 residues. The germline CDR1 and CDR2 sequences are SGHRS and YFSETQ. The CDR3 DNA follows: TGCGCCAGCAGCTCCGGACTAGCGGGGTACCAAGAGACCCAGTACTTC. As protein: CASSSGLAGYQETQYF.

The CDR3 sequence is CASSFPYSEGYTF. The CDR3 DNA reads TGTGCCAGCAGTTTTCCATACTCGGAGGGCTACACCTTC. The J gene is TRBJ1-2, the V gene TRBV28, with D uncertain. The CDR3 totals 13 residues. Germline loops: CDR1 MDHEN, CDR2 SYDVKM. The V gene lost 3 bases and the J gene lost 8 bases, with 13 bases spanning the gap.

The CDR3 protein is CASRTAGESYEQYF. CDR3 bases: TGTGCCAGCAGAACAGCGGGAGAGTCCTACGAGCAGTACTTC. This chain uses TRBV7-9 with TRBJ2-7, with TRBD2 matching 8 bases. In germline, CDR1 is SEHNR, CDR2 FQNEAQ (reference sequence). V lost 6 bases to trimming and J lost 1 base; unmatched junction nucleotides: 5. CDR3 length: 14 residues. Full variable domain (remainder filled in from reference TRBV7-9 and TRBJ2-7): DTGVSQNPRHKITKRGQNVTFRCDPISEHNRLYWYRQTLGQGPEFLTYFQNEAQLEKSRLLSDRFSAERPKGSFSTLEIQRTEQGDSAMYLCASRTAGESYEQYFGPGTRLTVT.

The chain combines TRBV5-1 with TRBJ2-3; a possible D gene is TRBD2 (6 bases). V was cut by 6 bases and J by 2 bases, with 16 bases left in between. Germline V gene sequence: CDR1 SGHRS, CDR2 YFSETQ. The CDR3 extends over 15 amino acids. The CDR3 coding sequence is TGCGCCAGCAATCTTCAGTGGGGGGACACAGATACGCAGTATTTT. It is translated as CASNLQWGDTDTQYF.

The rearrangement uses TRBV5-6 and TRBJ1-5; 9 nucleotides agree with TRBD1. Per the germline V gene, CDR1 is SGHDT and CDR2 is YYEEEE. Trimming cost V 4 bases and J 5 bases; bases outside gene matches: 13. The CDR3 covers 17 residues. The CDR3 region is CASSLTVGGQGYQPQHF. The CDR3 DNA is TGTGCCAGCAGCCTGACTGTTGGCGGACAGGGGTATCAGCCCCAGCATTTT.

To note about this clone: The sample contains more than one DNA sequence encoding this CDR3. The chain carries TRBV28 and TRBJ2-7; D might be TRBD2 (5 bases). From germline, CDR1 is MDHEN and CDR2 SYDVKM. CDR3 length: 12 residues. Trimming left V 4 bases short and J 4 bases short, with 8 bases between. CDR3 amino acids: CASSSGEYEQYF. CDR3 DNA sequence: TGTGCCAGCAGTTCCGGGGAATACGAGCAGTACTTC.

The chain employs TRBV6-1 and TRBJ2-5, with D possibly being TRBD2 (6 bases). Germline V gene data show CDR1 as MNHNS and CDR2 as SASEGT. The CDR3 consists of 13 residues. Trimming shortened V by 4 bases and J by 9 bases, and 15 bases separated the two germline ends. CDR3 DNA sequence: TGTGCCAGCAGTGTTGGAGGGTATGCGGCCCAGTACTTC. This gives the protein CASSVGGYAAQYF.

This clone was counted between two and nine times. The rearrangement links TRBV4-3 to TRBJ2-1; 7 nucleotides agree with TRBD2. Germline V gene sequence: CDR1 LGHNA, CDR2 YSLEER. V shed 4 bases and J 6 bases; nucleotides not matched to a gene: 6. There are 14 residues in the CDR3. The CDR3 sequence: CASSRRGVSNEQFF. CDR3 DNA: TGCGCCAGCAGCCGTCGGGGGGTCAGCAATGAGCAGTTCTTC.

CDR3 residues: CASSVLPEGTGELFF. DNA of the CDR3: TGTGCCAGCAGCGTCCTCCCCGAGGGAACCGGGGAGCTGTTTTTT. The V call is TRBV9, the J call TRBJ2-2; a weak D match, TRBD2 (5 bases). V was clipped by 2 bases and J by 5 bases, with 13 bases between them. There are 15 residues in the CDR3. In germline, CDR1 is SGDLS, CDR2 YYNGEE.

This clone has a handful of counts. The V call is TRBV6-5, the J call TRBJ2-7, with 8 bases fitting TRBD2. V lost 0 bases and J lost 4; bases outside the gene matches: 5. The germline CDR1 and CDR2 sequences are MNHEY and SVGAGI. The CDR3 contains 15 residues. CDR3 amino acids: CASSYSKRETYEQYF. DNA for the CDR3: TGTGCCAGCAGTTACTCCAAGCGGGAGACGTACGAGCAGTACTTC.

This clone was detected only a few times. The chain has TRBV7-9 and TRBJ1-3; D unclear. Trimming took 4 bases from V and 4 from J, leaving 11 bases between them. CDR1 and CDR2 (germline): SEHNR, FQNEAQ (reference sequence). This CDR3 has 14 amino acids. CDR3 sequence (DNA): TGTGCCAGCAGCTCCGGGCTAGCGGGAAACACCATATATTTT. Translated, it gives CASSSGLAGNTIYF.

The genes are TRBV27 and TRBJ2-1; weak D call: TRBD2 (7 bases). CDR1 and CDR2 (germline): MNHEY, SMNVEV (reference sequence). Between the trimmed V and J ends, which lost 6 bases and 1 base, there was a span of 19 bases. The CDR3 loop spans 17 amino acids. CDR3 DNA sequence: TGTGCCAGCAGGGGAGGGGGGGACAAAAGGTCCTACAATGAGCAGTTCTTC. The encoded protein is CASRGGGDKRSYNEQFF.

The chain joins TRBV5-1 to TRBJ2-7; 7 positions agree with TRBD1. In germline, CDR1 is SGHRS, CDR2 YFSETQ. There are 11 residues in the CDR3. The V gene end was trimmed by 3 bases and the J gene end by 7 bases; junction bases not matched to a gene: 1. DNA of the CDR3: TGCGCCAGCAGCTCAGGGGGAGAGCAGTACTTC. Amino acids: CASSSGGEQYF.

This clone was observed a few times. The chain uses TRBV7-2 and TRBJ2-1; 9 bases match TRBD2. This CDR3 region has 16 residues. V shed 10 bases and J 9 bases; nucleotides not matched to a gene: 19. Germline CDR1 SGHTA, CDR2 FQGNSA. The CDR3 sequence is CATMEGGGRATGEQFF. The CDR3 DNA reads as TGTGCCACCATGGAGGGTGGCGGGAGGGCCACCGGTGAGCAGTTCTTC.

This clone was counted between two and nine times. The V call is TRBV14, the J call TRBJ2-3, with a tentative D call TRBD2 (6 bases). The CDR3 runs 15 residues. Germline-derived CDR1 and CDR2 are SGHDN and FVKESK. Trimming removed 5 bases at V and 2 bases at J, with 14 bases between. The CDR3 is CASSARDLYTDTQYF. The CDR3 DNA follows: TGTGCCAGCAGCGCCCGGGACTTATACACAGATACGCAGTATTTT.

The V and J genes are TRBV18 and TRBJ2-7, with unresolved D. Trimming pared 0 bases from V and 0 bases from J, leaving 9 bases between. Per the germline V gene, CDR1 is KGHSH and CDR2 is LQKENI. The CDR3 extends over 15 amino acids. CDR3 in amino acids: CASSPPGLSSYEQYF. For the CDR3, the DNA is TGTGCCAGCTCACCACCGGGCCTAAGCTCCTACGAGCAGTACTTC.

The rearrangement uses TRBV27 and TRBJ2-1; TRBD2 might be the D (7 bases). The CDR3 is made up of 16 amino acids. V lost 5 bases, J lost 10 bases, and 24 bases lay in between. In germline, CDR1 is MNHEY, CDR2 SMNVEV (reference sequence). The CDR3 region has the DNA TGTGCCAGCAGTGTTGGCGGGACTTACAGGGAGGGAGAGCAGTTCTTC. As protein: CASSVGGTYREGEQFF.